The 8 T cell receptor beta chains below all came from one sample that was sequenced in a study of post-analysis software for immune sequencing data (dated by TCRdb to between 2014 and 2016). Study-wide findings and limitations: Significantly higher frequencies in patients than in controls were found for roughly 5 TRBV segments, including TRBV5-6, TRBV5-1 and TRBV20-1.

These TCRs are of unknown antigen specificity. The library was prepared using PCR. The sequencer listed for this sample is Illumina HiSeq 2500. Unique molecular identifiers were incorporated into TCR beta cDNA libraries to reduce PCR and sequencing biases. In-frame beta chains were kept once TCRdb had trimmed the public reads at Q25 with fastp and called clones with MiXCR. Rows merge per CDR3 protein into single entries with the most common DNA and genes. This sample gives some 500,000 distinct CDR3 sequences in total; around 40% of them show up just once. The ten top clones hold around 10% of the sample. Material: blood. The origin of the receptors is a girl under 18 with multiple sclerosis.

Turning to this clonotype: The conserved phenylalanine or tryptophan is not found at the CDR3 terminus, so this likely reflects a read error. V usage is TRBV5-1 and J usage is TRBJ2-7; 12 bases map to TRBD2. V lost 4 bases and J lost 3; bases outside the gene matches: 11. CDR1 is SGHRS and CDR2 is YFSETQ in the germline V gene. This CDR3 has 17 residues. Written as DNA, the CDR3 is TGCGCCAGCAGCCTTAGGACTAGCGGGATGGTCGACTACGAGCAGTACCTC. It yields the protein CASSLRTSGMVDYEQYL.

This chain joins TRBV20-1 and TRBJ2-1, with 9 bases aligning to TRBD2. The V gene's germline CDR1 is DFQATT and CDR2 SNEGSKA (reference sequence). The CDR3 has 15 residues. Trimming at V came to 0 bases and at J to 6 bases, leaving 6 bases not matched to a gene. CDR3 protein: CSARDMREGGNEQFF. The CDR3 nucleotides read TGCAGTGCTAGAGATATGCGGGAGGGCGGCAATGAGCAGTTCTTC.

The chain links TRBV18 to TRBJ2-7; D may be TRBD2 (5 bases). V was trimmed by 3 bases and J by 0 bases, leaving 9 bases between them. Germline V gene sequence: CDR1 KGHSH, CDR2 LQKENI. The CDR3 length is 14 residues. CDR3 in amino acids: CASSPRESSYEQYF. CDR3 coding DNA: TGTGCCAGCTCACCTCGGGAAAGCTCCTACGAGCAGTACTTC. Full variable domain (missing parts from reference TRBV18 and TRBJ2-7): NAGVMQNPRHLVRRRGQEARLRCSPMKGHSHVYWYRQLPEEGLKFMVYLQKENIIDESGMPKERFSAEFPKEGPSILRIQQVVRGDSAAYFCASSPRESSYEQYFGPGTRLTVT.

Here the CDR3 reads CSAAQGAGSYYEQYF. The CDR3 DNA is TGCAGTGCGGCACAAGGAGCGGGTTCTTACTACGAGCAGTACTTC. The rearrangement uses TRBV20-1 and TRBJ2-7; TRBD2 is a possible D gene (6 bases). CDR3 size: 15 residues. The ends were cut back, 6 bases at V and 3 bases at J, with 21 bases in the middle. Germline CDR1 is DFQATT and CDR2 is SNEGSKA (reference sequence).

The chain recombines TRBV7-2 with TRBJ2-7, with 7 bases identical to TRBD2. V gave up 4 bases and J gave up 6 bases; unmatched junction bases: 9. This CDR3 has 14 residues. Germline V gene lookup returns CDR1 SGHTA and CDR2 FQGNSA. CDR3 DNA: TGTGCCAGCAGCTACGGGGACTACGTCGGCGAGCAGTACTTC. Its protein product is CASSYGDYVGEQYF. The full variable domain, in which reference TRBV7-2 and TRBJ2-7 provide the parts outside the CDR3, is GAGVSQSPSNKVTEKGKDVELRCDPISGHTALYWYRQSLGQGLEFLIYFQGNSAPDKSGLPSDRFSAERTGGSVSTLTIQRTQQEDSAVYLCASSYGDYVGEQYFGPGTRLTVT.

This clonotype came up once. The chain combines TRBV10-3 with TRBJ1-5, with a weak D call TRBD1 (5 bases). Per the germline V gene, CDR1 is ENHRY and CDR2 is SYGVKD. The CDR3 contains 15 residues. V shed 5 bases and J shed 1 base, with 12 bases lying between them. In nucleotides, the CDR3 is TGTGCCATCAGTTTGACACGGGACAGCAATCAGCCCCAGCATTTT. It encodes CAISLTRDSNQPQHF.

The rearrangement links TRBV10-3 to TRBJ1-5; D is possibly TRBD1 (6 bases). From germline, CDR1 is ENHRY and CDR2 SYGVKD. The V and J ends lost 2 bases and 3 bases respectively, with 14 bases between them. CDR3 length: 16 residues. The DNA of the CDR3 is TGTGCCATCAGTGAGACAACAGGGACGAACAATCAGCCCCAGCATTTT. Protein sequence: CAISETTGTNNQPQHF.

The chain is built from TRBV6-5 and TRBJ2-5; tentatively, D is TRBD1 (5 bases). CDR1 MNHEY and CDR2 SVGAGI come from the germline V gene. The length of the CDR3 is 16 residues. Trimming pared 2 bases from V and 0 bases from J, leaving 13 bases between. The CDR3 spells CASSYGQGDYQETQYF. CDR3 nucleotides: TGTGCCAGCAGTTACGGCCAGGGCGACTACCAAGAGACCCAGTACTTC.